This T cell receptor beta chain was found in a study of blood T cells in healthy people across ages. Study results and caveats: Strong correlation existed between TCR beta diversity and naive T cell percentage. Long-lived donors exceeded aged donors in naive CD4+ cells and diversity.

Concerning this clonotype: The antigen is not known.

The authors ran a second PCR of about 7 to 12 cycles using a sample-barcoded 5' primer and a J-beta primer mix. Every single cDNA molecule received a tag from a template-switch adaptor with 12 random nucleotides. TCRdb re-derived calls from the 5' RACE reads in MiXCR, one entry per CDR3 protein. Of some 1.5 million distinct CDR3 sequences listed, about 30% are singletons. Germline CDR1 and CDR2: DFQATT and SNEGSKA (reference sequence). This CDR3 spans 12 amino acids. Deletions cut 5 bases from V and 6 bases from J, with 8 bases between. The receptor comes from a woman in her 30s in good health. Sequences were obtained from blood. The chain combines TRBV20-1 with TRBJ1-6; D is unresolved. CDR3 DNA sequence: TGCAGTGCTTCCCGCCCTAATTCACCCCTCCACTTT. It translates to CSASRPNSPLHF.